The 4 T cell receptor beta chains reported below all come from one sample, sequenced in a study of regulatory T cells in long-lasting Graves disease. Time point described: newly diagnosed GD, antithyroid drugs for less than 3 months. RNA from PBMCs was the source of the TCR library. TCR beta libraries were built with iRepertoire HTBI primers and Arm-PCR of CDR3 regions. Via MiXCR, TCRdb re-called the multiplex PCR reads, giving one row per CDR3 protein. The data contain under 500,000 distinct CDR3 sequences, about 17% of them singletons. This sample was also put to use in a study of T cells in Graves' hyperthyroidism and ophthalmopathy.

Sequenced here: peripheral blood mononuclear cells (PBMCs), sampled at new diagnosis, from a patient treated with antithyroid drugs. The receptors derive from a woman aged 30 to 39 with Graves disease.

V gene TRBV7-4 combines with J gene TRBJ2-7; TRBD2 aligns across 12 bases. The CDR3 is made up of 18 amino acids. With 1 base clipped from V and 0 bases from J, the junction kept 7 bases outside the gene matches. Looked up from germline, CDR1 is SGHVT and CDR2 is SQSDAQ. CDR3 nucleotide sequence: TGTGCCAGCAGCTTAGTTACTAGCGGGAGGCCGAGCTCCTACGAGCAGTACTTC. Its translation is CASSLVTSGRPSSYEQYF.

Worth noting for this clonotype: A read error may account for a junction end that differs from germline. This chain links TRBV6-2 or TRBV6-3 with TRBJ2-1; D is perhaps TRBD1 (6 bases). The CDR3 totals 10 residues. CDR1 MNHEY and CDR2 SVGEGT come from the germline V gene. CDR3 in DNA: TGTGCCAGCACGCGTACAGGGATGGGTTTC. This gives the protein CASTRTGMGF.

This sequence joins TRBV25-1 and TRBJ2-7; D not certain. This CDR3 contains 13 residues. The V gene lost 4 bases and the J gene lost 1 base, with 8 bases spanning the gap. The germline CDR1 and CDR2 sequences are MGHDK and SYGVNS. The CDR3: CASSVGLSYEQYF. The CDR3 nucleotides are TGTGCCAGCAGTGTAGGGTTGTCCTACGAGCAGTACTTC.

In this sample, this clonotype turned up a few times. The chain is built from TRBV20-1 and TRBJ2-7; a weak D match, TRBD2 (6 bases). The CDR3 is 14 residues long. Germline values: CDR1 DFQATT, CDR2 SNEGSKA (reference sequence). V was trimmed by 0 bases and J by 2 bases, leaving 11 bases between them. The CDR3 is CSARDLLAAYEQYF. The DNA of the CDR3 is TGCAGTGCTAGAGATCTACTAGCAGCCTACGAGCAGTACTTC.